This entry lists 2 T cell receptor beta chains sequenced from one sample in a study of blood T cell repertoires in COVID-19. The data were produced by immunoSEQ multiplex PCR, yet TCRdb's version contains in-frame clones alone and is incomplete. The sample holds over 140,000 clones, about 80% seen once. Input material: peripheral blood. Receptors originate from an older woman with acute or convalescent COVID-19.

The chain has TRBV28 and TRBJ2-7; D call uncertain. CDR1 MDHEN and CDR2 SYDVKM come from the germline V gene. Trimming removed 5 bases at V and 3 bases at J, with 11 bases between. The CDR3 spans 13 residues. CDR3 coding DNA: TGTGCCAGCAGTGAGTTTAGTCGCTACGAGCAGTACTTC. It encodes CASSEFSRYEQYF.

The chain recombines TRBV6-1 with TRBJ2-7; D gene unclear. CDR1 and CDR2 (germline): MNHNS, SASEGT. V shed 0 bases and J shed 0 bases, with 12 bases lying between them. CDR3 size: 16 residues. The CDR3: CASSEAKELLSYEQYF. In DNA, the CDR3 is TGTGCCAGCAGTGAAGCCAAGGAGCTACTCTCCTACGAGCAGTACTTC.